This section outlines one TCR beta chain sequence together with its context. Its target is unknown. Mixed chimerism was transient after nonmyeloablative marrow transplants from related graft donors. Thawed PBMCs were FACS-sorted into unstimulated CD4+CD25+CD127- regulatory T cells, CD4+CD25- non-regulatory cells, CD4 and CD8 cells. The data stem from a study of Tregs in tolerant kidney transplant recipients. Findings of the study overall: Antigen-driven expansion was suggested because donor-specific Tregs expanded more than all Tregs in tolerant patients. Changing PCR primers prevented nucleotide comparison between some patients' samples. Few patients were studied, so findings need validation in larger groups.

Germline CDR1 reads SGHVS; CDR2 reads FNYEAQ. Trimming stripped 1 base from V and 3 bases from J, with 8 bases between. The CDR3 is 14 amino acids. This table comes from immunoSEQ multiplex PCR, and its TCRdb copy is limited to in-frame clones, with some not included. The sample contains 84,000 or so clones, roughly 93% of which appear only once. The chain couples TRBV7-6 to TRBJ2-3; a possible D gene is TRBD2 (6 bases). This receptor was identified in a human patient who received a combined kidney and bone marrow transplant. A subset of T cells may come from the graft donor. The material was CD4+ T cells from blood (PBMCs), obtained 12 months after the transplant. For the CDR3, the DNA is TGTGCCAGCAGCTTAGTAGGAGGGACAGATACGCAGTATTTT. It encodes CASSLVGGTDTQYF.